The source of this TCR beta chain is a study of siplizumab effects on memory and regulatory T cells. Regarding the study as a whole: Roughly 80-97% of proliferating CD4+ or CD8+ clones defied assignment to a naive or memory phenotype.

To note about this clone: The antigen is unknown.

The germline CDR1 and CDR2 sequences are LNHDA and SQIVND (reference sequence). V shed 3 bases, J shed 6 bases, and the junction held 4 bases outside the gene matches. The CDR3 runs 13 residues. Sequenced by immunoSEQ multiplex PCR; TCRdb stores in-frame clones only, minus some. The sample shows about 52,000 clones, around 97% of them seen only once. The rearrangement uses TRBV19 and TRBJ1-2, with TRBD1 matching over 7 bases. The sequence was collected from a human donor in good health. The specimen was naive CD4+ T cells sorted from blood. CDR3 nucleotides: TGTGCCAGTAGTATTCAACAGGGGCATGGCTACACCTTC. Residues: CASSIQQGHGYTF.